This TCR beta chain was identified during a study of OX40 agonist ivuxolimab in advanced cancers. Study context: All patients had ivuxolimab intravenously every 2 weeks at 0.01 to 10 mg/kg. Melanoma, hepatocellular carcinoma, head and neck or renal cell cancer occurred in dose-escalation patients. Age averaged around 58 years (range about 20 to 79), and around 87% were male.

The assay was immunoSEQ multiplex PCR, and TCRdb's table has in-frame clones only and misses some. The sample has tens of thousands of clones, over 70% seen once; the top ten hold less than 5.5%. The CDR3 is 15 amino acids. The V segment lost 6 bases and the J segment 7 bases; nucleotides outside the gene matches: 15. Per germline, CDR1 LNHDA and CDR2 SQIVND (reference sequence). The chain recombines TRBV19 with TRBJ2-7; TRBD1 aligns across 7 bases. Specimen: CD4+ or CD8+ T cells sorted from blood, collected in a trial of the OX40 agonist ivuxolimab. The receptor's source is an adult with an advanced solid tumor such as melanoma, head and neck, liver or kidney cancer. For the CDR3, the DNA is TGTGCCAGTAGGTCCGGGACAGACATTATGGGGGAGCAGTACTTC. It codes for CASRSGTDIMGEQYF.